This entry concerns a single T cell receptor beta chain. The data originate from a study of T cell changes during pregnancy in multiple sclerosis. V lost 4 bases, J lost 3 bases, and 7 bases stayed unmatched. Per germline, CDR1 SGHRS and CDR2 YFSETQ. The length of the CDR3 is 16 residues. Sequencing used immunoSEQ multiplex PCR; TCRdb keeps in-frame clones, though not all of them. The profile shows tens of thousands of clones, around nine tenths of them singletons. The genes are TRBV5-1 and TRBJ2-2, with 9 bases that match TRBD2. The specimen was peripheral blood, collected in the third trimester of pregnancy. This TCR came from a female donor in good health, enrolled as a control in a pregnancy study. The CDR3 bases are TGCGCCAGCAGCCCCCCAGCGGGGGGAGACACCGGGGAGCTGTTTTTT. This sequence encodes CASSPPAGGDTGELFF.